A selection of T cell receptor beta chains follows, all from one sample in a study of early T cells in non-severe SARS-CoV-2 infection. TCRdb analysed the 5' RACE reads with MiXCR anew, one entry per CDR3 protein. The sample contains about 50,000 distinct CDR3 sequences, more than 5.5% of which appear only once. This sample comprised whole blood, obtained at baseline. These receptors all stem from an adult who was a healthcare worker with PCR-confirmed SARS-CoV-2 infection or an uninfected control (not recorded which). Both conserved end residues are part of each CDR3. D genes are given only for firm matches. A clone size is listed for some rows: how often the clone was seen (once, few, many), or a class if it is expanded.

CDR3 length	J gene	V gene	D gene	clone size	CDR3 protein	CDR3 DNA
13	TRBJ1-2	TRBV28	-	many	CASSPQGRPGYTF	TGTGCCAGCAGTCCCCAGGGCCGGCCAGGCTACACCTTC
14	TRBJ1-1	TRBV27	TRBD1	many	CASSYNRGNTEAFF	TGTGCCAGCAGTTATAACAGGGGGAACACTGAAGCTTTCTTT
12	TRBJ1-1	TRBV7-9	-	many	CAGGRLDTEAFF	TGTGCCGGGGGCAGGCTGGACACTGAAGCTTTCTTT
13	TRBJ1-2	TRBV18	-	-	CASSPLGDYGYTF	TGTGCCAGCTCACCACTGGGCGACTATGGCTACACCTTC
12	TRBJ2-7	TRBV27	-	few	CASSPLGGEQYF	TGTGCCAGCAGCCCACTAGGGGGAGAGCAGTACTTC
13	TRBJ2-7	TRBV18	-	few	CASSPLWRDEQYF	TGTGCCAGCTCACCACTCTGGCGGGACGAGCAGTACTTC
16	TRBJ2-1	TRBV27	TRBD2	few	CASKRTSGRGYNEQFF	TGTGCCAGCAAAAGGACTAGCGGGAGGGGCTACAATGAGCAGTTCTTC
16	TRBJ1-2	TRBV7-9	TRBD1	many	CASSRGAGGKEGGYTF	TGTGCCAGCAGCCGTGGGGCAGGGGGTAAAGAAGGAGGCTACACCTTC
15	TRBJ2-2	TRBV7-9	-	-	CASSLEAANTGELFF	TGTGCCAGCAGCTTAGAAGCGGCGAACACCGGGGAGCTGTTTTTT
13	TRBJ1-3	TRBV20-1	-	-	CSASGESGNTIYF	TGCAGTGCTTCAGGGGAATCTGGAAACACCATATATTTT
17	TRBJ2-1	TRBV4-1	-	many	CASSQAITRNLYNEQFF	TGCGCCAGCAGCCAAGCGATTACTAGAAATCTCTACAATGAGCAGTTCTTC
16	TRBJ2-4	TRBV28	TRBD2	many	CASSSEGRGAKNIQYF	TGTGCCAGCAGTTCTGAGGGGAGGGGAGCCAAAAACATTCAGTACTTC
14	TRBJ2-2	TRBV10-3	-	-	CAISEVTDTGELFF	TGTGCCATCAGTGAGGTAACGGACACCGGGGAGCTGTTTTTT
11	TRBJ2-7	TRBV29-1	-	-	CSVVLRDEQYF	TGCAGCGTTGTACTTCGTGACGAGCAGTACTTC
11	TRBJ2-1	TRBV29-1	-	many	CSAFSGHEQFF	TGCAGCGCTTTCTCGGGCCATGAGCAGTTCTTC
16	TRBJ2-2	TRBV28	-	-	CASTHGGGLGAGELFF	TGTGCCAGCACCCACGGCGGAGGGTTGGGGGCCGGGGAGCTGTTTTTT
16	TRBJ1-4	TRBV29-1	TRBD1	-	CSVGAAGGEANEKLFF	TGCAGCGTTGGAGCCGCAGGGGGCGAAGCTAATGAAAAACTGTTTTTT